What follows is one T cell receptor beta chain and its context. Its target antigen remains unknown. One base away there is no much larger clone; base qualities are not given. The library came from 5' RACE. Sequenced on a NextSeq 500. The TCR library protocol attached unique molecular identifiers to individual cDNA molecules to correct for sequencing error and PCR bias. Both TCR alpha and beta chains were sequenced, and tight co-correlation was observed between alpha and beta sequence abundances in each sample. On the study's bioinformatics: Decombinator V4 was used to annotate the V gene, J gene and CDR3 of the TCR sequences. TCRs were defined as expanded if a significant change between any two time points was detected under a Poisson model with p below 0.0001. TCR abundances were normalised to the total number of TCRs sequenced in each sample and reported as counts per million. MAIT TCRs were defined by TRAV1-2 paired with TRAJ12, TRAJ20 or TRAJ33, and iNKT TCRs by TRAV10 paired with TRAJ18. VDJdb, accessed 1 November 2021, was searched for CMV, EBV and SARS-CoV-2 annotated TCRs, excluding TCRs annotated for multiple antigens. The public reads were quality trimmed at Q25 with fastp and then assembled into clones with MiXCR by TCRdb, keeping productive beta chains. Records with the same CDR3 protein are collapsed into one entry carrying the most frequent genes and DNA. TCRdb assigned the V and J calls; the authors' analysis was not used. The sample profile shows approximately 110,000 distinct CDR3 sequences; about 15% of them were found once. The top ten hold about a fifth of the sample.

The data belong to a study of early T cells in non-severe SARS-CoV-2 infection (dated by TCRdb to about 2021). About the full investigation: Bulk RNA from unsorted whole blood was used for TCR sequencing, so alpha and beta chains could not be paired. What the work shows at the level of the full study, not this receptor alone: Matching against VDJdb was skewed toward anti-spike CD8 responses, likely underestimated virus-specific expansions, and missed private and CD4 specificities.

This was a case-control study nested in a cohort of healthcare workers in London, UK, who had nasopharyngeal swab PCR tests and blood samples taken every week. Healthcare workers were recruited during the week of the UK lockdown, between 23 and 31 March 2020, and followed weekly for up to roughly 15 weeks. CDR3 length: 16 amino acids, cysteine to phenylalanine. Kept here is only the CDR3 DNA, which spans 48 bases and is read in frame from base 1. Relative to germline, V is 4 bases shorter and J is 3 bases shorter, with 21 bases between their ends. Taken from the germline V gene (reference sequence), the CDR1 and CDR2 loops are DFQATT and SNEGSKA.

The clonotype originates from an adult who was a healthcare worker with PCR-confirmed SARS-CoV-2 infection or an uninfected control (not recorded which). Sequencing was performed on whole blood. The rearranged chain carries TRBV20-1 and TRBJ1-2; the D gene is perhaps TRBD1, from 5 matching bases. Here the CDR3 is given as CSATKSGRLIDYGYTF. The bases are TGCAGTGCTACGAAATCGGGACGGCTAATCGACTATGGCTACACCTTC.